The 6 T cell receptor beta chains listed next were all sequenced from one sample in a study of shared clonotypes between healthy human individuals. Profiled with immunoSEQ multiplex PCR; TCRdb holds only in-frame clones, not every one. The sample includes some 650,000 clones, around 97% of them seen just once. Source material: naive CD4+ T cells sorted from blood. Subset indicated: CD45RA+ positively selected. These TCRs come from a woman between 25 and 40 years old in good health.

The chain has TRBV5-5 and TRBJ1-1; the D gene is possibly TRBD1 (5 bases). The CDR3 spans 13 residues. CDR1 and CDR2 (germline): SGHKS, YYEKEE (reference sequence). V was pared by 4 bases and J by 2 bases, with 9 bases between. CDR3 in amino acids: CASSMTANTEAFF. CDR3 nucleotides: TGTGCCAGCAGCATGACAGCTAACACTGAAGCTTTCTTT.

This chain connects TRBV28 to TRBJ2-7; TRBD1 agrees at 8 bases. Trimming removed 4 bases from V and 3 bases from J; junction bases left unmatched: 8. The CDR3 is 15 amino acids. The germline gives CDR1 MDHEN, CDR2 SYDVKM. The chain's CDR3 is CASSWRQGTFYEQYF. The CDR3 DNA reads TGTGCCAGCAGTTGGCGACAGGGGACTTTCTACGAGCAGTACTTC.

On this clone: Different DNA sequences within this sample yield the same CDR3. V is TRBV28 and J is TRBJ2-7; 9 bases are a match to TRBD2. Germline trimming cut 6 bases from V and 1 base from J; bases unmatched to any gene: 1. The CDR3 totals 13 residues. The V gene's germline CDR1 is MDHEN and CDR2 SYDVKM. CDR3: CASRLAGSYEQYF. CDR3 nucleotide sequence: TGTGCCAGCAGACTAGCGGGTTCCTACGAGCAGTACTTC.

The J gene is TRBJ1-2, the V gene TRBV6-5; no firm D call. Germline loops: CDR1 MNHEY, CDR2 SVGAGI. This CDR3 region has 14 residues. V was pared by 7 bases and J by 7 bases, with 19 bases between. CDR3 DNA sequence: TGTGCCAGCACAAAGGCAGCCCCCAGTGCTGGCTACACCTTC. It codes for CASTKAAPSAGYTF.

The rearrangement uses TRBV6-5 and TRBJ1-1; TRBD1 matches at 10 bases. After removal of 4 bases from V and 3 bases from J, the junction contained 8 bases not matched to a gene. In germline, CDR1 is MNHEY, CDR2 SVGAGI. The CDR3 consists of 16 residues. Here the CDR3 DNA reads TGTGCCAGCAGTTCTTGGACAGGGGGTCCCCACACTGAAGCTTTCTTT. Amino acid sequence: CASSSWTGGPHTEAFF.

The chain carries TRBV4-1 and TRBJ1-3; D is ambiguous. Trimming cost V 1 base and J 0 bases, with 7 bases left between them. CDR1 is MGHRA and CDR2 is YSYEKL in the germline V gene. The CDR3 is 15 residues long. The CDR3 region has the DNA TGCGCCAGCAGCCAAGTCTGGGACTCTGGAAACACCATATATTTT. Translating it yields CASSQVWDSGNTIYF.